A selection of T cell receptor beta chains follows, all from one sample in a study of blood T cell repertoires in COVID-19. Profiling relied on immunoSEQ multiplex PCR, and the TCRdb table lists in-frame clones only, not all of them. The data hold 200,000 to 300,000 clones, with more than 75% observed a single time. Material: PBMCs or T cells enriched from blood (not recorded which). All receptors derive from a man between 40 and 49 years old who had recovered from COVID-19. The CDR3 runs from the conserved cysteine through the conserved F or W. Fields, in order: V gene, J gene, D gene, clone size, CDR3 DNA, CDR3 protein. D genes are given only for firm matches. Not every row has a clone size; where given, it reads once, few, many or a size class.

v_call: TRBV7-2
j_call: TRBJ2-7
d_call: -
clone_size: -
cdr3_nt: TGTGCCAGCAGCCCTCACCCGGGGTCCTACGAGCAGTACTTC
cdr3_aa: CASSPHPGSYEQYF

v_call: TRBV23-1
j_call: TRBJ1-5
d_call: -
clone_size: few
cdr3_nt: TGCGCCAGCAGGGGAGGGAAAAATCAGCCCCAGCATTTT
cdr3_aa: CASRGGKNQPQHF

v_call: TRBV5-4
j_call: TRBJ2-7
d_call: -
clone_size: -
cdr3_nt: TGTGCCAGCAGCTTTGGGGCGGACTCCTACGAGCAGTACTTC
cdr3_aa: CASSFGADSYEQYF

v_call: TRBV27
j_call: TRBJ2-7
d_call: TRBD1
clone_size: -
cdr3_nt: TGTGCCAGCAGCACAGGGGGCTACGAGCAGTACTTC
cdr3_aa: CASSTGGYEQYF

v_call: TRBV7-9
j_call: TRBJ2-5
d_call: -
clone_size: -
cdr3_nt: TGTGCCAGCAGCCTCGGGATAGGGACCCAGTACTTC
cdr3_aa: CASSLGIGTQYF

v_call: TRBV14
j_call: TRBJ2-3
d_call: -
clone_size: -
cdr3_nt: TGTGCCAGCAGCCGGTGGGCTTCCTTTAGCACAGATACGCAGTATTTT
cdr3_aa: CASSRWASFSTDTQYF

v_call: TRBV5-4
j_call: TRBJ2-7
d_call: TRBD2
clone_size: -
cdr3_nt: TGTGCCTTCGGGACTAGCGGGGGCTCCTACGAGCAGTACTTC
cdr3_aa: CAFGTSGGSYEQYF

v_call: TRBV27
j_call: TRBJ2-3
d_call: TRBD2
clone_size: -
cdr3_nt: TGTGCCAGCAGTTCTGGACTAGCGGGCCGCACAGATACGCAGTATTTT
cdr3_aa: CASSSGLAGRTDTQYF

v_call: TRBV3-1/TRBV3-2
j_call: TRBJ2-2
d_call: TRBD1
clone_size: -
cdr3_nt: TGTGCCAGCAGCCAAGATCAGGGGGCGAACACCGGGGAGCTGTTTTTT
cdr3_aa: CASSQDQGANTGELFF

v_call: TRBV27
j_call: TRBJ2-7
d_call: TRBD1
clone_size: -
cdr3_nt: TGTGCCAGCGCAACAGGGGGGACGCCCCACGAGCAGTACTTC
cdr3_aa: CASATGGTPHEQYF

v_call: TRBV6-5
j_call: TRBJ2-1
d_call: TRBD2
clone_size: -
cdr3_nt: TGTGCCATCGCAAGGGAGCGGGGGGGGTACAATGAGCAGTTCTTC
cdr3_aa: CAIARERGGYNEQFF

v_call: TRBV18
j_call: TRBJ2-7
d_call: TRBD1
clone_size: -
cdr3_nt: TGTGCCAGCTCACCGAGGACAGGGGGTGGGGACGAGCAGTACTTC
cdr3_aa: CASSPRTGGGDEQYF

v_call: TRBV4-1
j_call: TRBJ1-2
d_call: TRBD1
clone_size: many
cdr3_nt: TGCGCCAGCAGCCGGTCAGATGCGACAGGGCCCCCCTACACCTTC
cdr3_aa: CASSRSDATGPPYTF

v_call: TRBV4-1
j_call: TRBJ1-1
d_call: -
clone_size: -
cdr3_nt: TGCGCCAGCAGCCAAGAGGTGGTGGCGGGAAGGACTGAAGCTTTCTTT
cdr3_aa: CASSQEVVAGRTEAFF

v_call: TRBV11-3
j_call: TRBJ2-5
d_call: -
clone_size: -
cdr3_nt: TGTGCCAGCAGCCAGAACCCTACAGGGGAGACCCAGTACTTC
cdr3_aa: CASSQNPTGETQYF

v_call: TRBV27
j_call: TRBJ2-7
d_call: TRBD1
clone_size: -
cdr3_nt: TGTGCCAGCAGTTTATCGACAGGGGGTTCCTACGAGCAGTACTTC
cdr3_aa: CASSLSTGGSYEQYF

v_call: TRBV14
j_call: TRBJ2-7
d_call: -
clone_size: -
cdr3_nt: TGTGCCAGCAGCCAAGATAAGTGGCCAGGGGCGTCCTACGAGCAGTACTTC
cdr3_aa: CASSQDKWPGASYEQYF

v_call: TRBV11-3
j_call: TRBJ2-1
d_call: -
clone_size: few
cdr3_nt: TGTGCCAGCAGCCTGGGACTTGGTGGCAATGAGCAGTTCTTC
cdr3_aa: CASSLGLGGNEQFF

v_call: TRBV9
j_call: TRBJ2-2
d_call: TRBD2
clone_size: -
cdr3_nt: TGTGCCAGCAGCGTTTCAGCGGGAAGGAACACCGGGGAGCTGTTTTTT
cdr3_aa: CASSVSAGRNTGELFF

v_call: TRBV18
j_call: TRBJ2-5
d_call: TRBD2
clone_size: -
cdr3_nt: TGTGCCAGCTCACCCACTAGGACTAGCGGTCACCTGGTCGGGACCCAGTACTTC
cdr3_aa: CASSPTRTSGHLVGTQYF

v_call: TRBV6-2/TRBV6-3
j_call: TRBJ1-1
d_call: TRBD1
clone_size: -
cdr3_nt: TGTGCCAGCAGCTTGGGACAGTTCAACACTGAAGCTTTCTTT
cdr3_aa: CASSLGQFNTEAFF

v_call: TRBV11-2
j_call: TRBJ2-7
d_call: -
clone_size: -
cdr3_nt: TGTGCCTCTGGGCAGGGGACCTACGAGCAGTACTTC
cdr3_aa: CASGQGTYEQYF

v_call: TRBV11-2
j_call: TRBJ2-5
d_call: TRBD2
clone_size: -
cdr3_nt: TGTGCCAGCAGCTTCCCAGCGGGAGGCCAAGAGACCCAGTACTTC
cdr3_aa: CASSFPAGGQETQYF

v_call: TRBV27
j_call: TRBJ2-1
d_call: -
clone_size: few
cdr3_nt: TGTGCCAGCACTTACTCGAGCTCCTACAATGAGCAGTTCTTC
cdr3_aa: CASTYSSSYNEQFF

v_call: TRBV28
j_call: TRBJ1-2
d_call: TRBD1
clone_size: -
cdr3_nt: TGTGCCAGCAGCCCAGCCGGGACAGGCTATGGCTACACCTTC
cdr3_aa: CASSPAGTGYGYTF

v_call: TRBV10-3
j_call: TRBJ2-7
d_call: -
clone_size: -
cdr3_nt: TGTGCCATCAGAAGACTATCCTCCTACGAGCAGTACTTC
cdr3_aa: CAIRRLSSYEQYF

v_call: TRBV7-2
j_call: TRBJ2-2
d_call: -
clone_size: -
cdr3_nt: TGTGCCAGCAGCTTAAGGCTTAGCGGATACACCGGGGAGCTGTTTTTT
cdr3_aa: CASSLRLSGYTGELFF

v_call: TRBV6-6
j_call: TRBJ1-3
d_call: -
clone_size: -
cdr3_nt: TGTGCCAGCAGTAGCGGACCCACCATATATTTT
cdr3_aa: CASSSGPTIYF

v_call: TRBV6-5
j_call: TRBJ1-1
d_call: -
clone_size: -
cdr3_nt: TGTGCCAGTCACAGGGCTATGAACACTGAAGCTTTCTTT
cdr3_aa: CASHRAMNTEAFF

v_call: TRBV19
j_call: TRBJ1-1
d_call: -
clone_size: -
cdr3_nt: TGTGCCAGTAGTGCACAGGGACTTCCCGGGAGGAATCCTGAAGCTTTCTTT
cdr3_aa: CASSAQGLPGRNPEAFF

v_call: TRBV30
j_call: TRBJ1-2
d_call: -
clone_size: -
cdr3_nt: TGTGCCTGGAGTGTAGCCCAGGGGAGTGGCTACACCTTC
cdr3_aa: CAWSVAQGSGYTF

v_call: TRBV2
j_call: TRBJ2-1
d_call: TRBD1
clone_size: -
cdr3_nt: TGTGCCAGCATCACAGAGGACAGGGGGCTGAATGAGCAGTTCTTC
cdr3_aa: CASITEDRGLNEQFF

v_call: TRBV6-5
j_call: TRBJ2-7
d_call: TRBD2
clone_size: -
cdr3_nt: TGTGCCAGCAGTTATAGGGGGTCGGGGGGGCCCGACGAGCAGTACTTC
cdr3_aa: CASSYRGSGGPDEQYF

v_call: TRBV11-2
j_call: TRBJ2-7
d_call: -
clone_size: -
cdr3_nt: TGTGCCAGCAGCCTCGGGGTGGAGCAGTACTTC
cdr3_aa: CASSLGVEQYF

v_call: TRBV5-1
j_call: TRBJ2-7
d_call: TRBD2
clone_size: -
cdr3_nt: TGCGCCAGCAGCATCGGGACTAGCGGGAGGGATGGGTACGAGCAGTACTTC
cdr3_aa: CASSIGTSGRDGYEQYF

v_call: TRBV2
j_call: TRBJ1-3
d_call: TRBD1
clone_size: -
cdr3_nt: TGTGCCAGCAGGACGGGGCGTCAGGGGGCGGGTGGAAACACCATATATTTT
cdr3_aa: CASRTGRQGAGGNTIYF

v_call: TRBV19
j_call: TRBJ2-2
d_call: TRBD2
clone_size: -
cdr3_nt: TGTGCCAGTAGTATAGAGGGACTAGCGGGAGGTCGGGACACCGGGGAGCTGTTTTTT
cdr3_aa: CASSIEGLAGGRDTGELFF

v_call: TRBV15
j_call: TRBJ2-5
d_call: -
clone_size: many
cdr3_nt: TGTGCCACCAGCAGAGATGAGGGAGAACAAGAGACCCAGTACTTC
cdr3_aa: CATSRDEGEQETQYF

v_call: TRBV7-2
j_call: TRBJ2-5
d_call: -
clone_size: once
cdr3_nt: TGTGCCAGCAGCCTCCCAATTGCGGGGCAAGAGACCCAGTACTTC
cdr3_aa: CASSLPIAGQETQYF

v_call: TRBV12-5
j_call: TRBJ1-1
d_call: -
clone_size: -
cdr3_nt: TGTGCTAGTGGTTTGGACATTACTGAAGCTTTCTTT
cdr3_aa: CASGLDITEAFF

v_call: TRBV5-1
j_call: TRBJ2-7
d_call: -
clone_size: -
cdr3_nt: TGCGCCAGCACCCAGGGCGCGAACACCTACGAGCAGTACTTC
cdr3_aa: CASTQGANTYEQYF

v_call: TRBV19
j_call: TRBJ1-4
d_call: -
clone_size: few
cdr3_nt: TGTGCCAGTAGTATAGGCGGGGGCGTTAATGAAAAACTGTTTTTT
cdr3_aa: CASSIGGGVNEKLFF

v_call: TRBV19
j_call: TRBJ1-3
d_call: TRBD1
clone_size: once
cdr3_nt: TGTGCCAGTAGCCAAGGACAGGGCGCTGGAAACACCATATATTTT
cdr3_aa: CASSQGQGAGNTIYF

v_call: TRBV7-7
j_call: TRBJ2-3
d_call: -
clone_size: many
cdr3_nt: TGTGCTAGCAGTCCTCTCGGGGACTCCACAGATACGCAGTATTTT
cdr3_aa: CASSPLGDSTDTQYF

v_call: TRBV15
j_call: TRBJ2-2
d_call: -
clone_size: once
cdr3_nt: TGTGCCACCAGCAGAGATCCGGCAGGGGACACCGGGGAGCTGTTTTTT
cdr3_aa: CATSRDPAGDTGELFF

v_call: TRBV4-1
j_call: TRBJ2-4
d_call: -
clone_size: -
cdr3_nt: TGCGCCAGCAGCCAAGATCCGACACTCGCCAAAAACATTCAGTACTTC
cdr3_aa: CASSQDPTLAKNIQYF

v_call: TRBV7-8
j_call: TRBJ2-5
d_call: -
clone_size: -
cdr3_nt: TGTGCCAGCAGTGCGGGAAGGGAAGAGACCCAGTACTTC
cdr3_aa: CASSAGREETQYF

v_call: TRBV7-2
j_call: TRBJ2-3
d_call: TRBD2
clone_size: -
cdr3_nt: TGTGCCAGCAGCTTCGGGGGCGGCGGGGGGGTTAACACAGATACGCAGTATTTT
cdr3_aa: CASSFGGGGGVNTDTQYF

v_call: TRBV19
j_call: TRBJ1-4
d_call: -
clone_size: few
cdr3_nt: TGTGCCAGTAAACTTGGGGACCGGGGAGGAAAACTGTTTTTT
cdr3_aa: CASKLGDRGGKLFF

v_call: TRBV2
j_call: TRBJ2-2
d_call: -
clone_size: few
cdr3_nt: TGTGCCAGCAGGGAACAGGGATACGGGGAGCTGTTTTTT
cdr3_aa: CASREQGYGELFF

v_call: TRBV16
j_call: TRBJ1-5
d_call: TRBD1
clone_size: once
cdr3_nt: TGTGCCAGCAGCCAATCCCGACAGGGGCCTCCTCGGGGCAATCAGCCCCAGCATTTT
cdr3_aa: CASSQSRQGPPRGNQPQHF

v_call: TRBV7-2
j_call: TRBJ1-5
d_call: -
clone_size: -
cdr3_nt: TGTGCCAGCAGCACGACAGGAAATCAGCCCCAGCATTTT
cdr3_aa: CASSTTGNQPQHF

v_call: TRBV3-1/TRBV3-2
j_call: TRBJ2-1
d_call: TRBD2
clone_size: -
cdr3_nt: TGTGCCAGCAGCCAAGATATGGTAGCGGGGGCGCCTAACAATGAGCAGTTCTTC
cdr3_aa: CASSQDMVAGAPNNEQFF